This TCR beta chain was sequenced for a study of blood T cells in healthy people across ages. About the study: About one barcoded beta molecule per two T cells was captured by template switching. Study findings and constraints: What prevented conclusive comparison of naive and antigen-experienced cells was that PBMCs were unsorted.

With a J-beta primer mix and a sample-barcoded 5' primer, a second PCR ran 7 to 11 cycles. Every single cDNA molecule received a tag from a template-switch adaptor with 12 random nucleotides. Via MiXCR, TCRdb re-called the 5' RACE reads, giving one row per CDR3 protein. The sample consists of 800,000 to 950,000 distinct CDR3 sequences, just under 30% of them appearing once. The CDR3 consists of 15 residues. Trimming removed 4 bases at V and 5 bases at J, with 15 bases between. Germline V lookup: CDR1 SEHNR, CDR2 FQNEAQ (reference sequence). This clonotype was recorded many times. Its antigen is not identified. The amount of total RNA extracted per sample was at least 6 micrograms. These data are also associated with another study on T cells of mothers and their children.

Sequenced material: blood. This rearrangement joins TRBV7-9 to TRBJ2-4, with D possibly matching TRBD2 (6 bases). The source of this sequence is a woman in her thirties or forties in good health. The CDR3: CASSSRGTAENIQYF. CDR3 nucleotide sequence: TGTGCCAGCAGCTCCCGGGGGACCGCAGAAAACATTCAGTACTTC. Filled out from reference TRBV7-9 and TRBJ2-4, the complete variable domain reads DTGVSQNPRHKITKRGQNVTFRCDPISEHNRLYWYRQTLGQGPEFLTYFQNEAQLEKSRLLSDRFSAERPKGSFSTLEIQRTEQGDSAMYLCASSSRGTAENIQYFGAGTRLSVL.